The 12 T cell receptor beta chains listed next were all sequenced from one sample in a study of CD8 T cells in ankylosing spondylitis. TCRdb passed the 5' RACE reads through MiXCR, listing each CDR3 protein once. The table lists about 280,000 distinct CDR3 sequences, around 19% of them singletons. Sample: blood, either unsorted or a sorted T cell fraction (not recorded which). These receptors originate from a male donor with ankylosing spondylitis or in good health (not recorded which).

This clonotype was observed at least ten times. The chain uses TRBV12-3 or TRBV12-4 and TRBJ1-2; D is possibly TRBD1 (5 bases). This CDR3 comprises 14 residues. V was pared by 7 bases and J by 7 bases, with 19 bases between. The CDR3 DNA is TGTGCCAGCACCCTCCGACAGTCCCCTAGTGGCTACACCTTC. This translates into CASTLRQSPSGYTF.

CDR3 residues: CASSLRHTNTQYF. In DNA, the CDR3 is TGTGCCAGCAGTTTAAGGCATACAAATACGCAGTATTTT. The chain recombines TRBV12-3 or TRBV12-4 with TRBJ2-3; no clear D. Trimming pared 2 bases from V and 7 bases from J, leaving 10 bases between. This CDR3 is 13 amino acids long.

In this sample, this clonotype turned up a few times. V is TRBV5-1 and J is TRBJ2-6, with unresolved D. The CDR3 loop spans 13 amino acids. Germline CDR1 and CDR2: SGHRS and YFSETQ. V lost 7 bases and J lost 1, with 6 bases in between. The chain's CDR3 is CASRSSGANVLTF. The CDR3 nucleotides are TGCGCCAGCCGATCTTCTGGGGCCAACGTCCTGACTTTC.

This clonotype was observed a few times. The J gene is TRBJ2-7, the V gene TRBV20-1; TRBD2 agrees at 9 bases. Germline lookup yields CDR1 DFQATT and CDR2 SNEGSKA (reference sequence). This CDR3 region has 15 residues. Trimming at V came to 0 bases and at J to 4 bases, leaving 7 bases not matched to a gene. Here the CDR3 reads CSAREPSGKSYEQYV. The CDR3 DNA reads as TGCAGTGCTAGAGAACCTAGCGGGAAGTCATACGAGCAGTACGTC.

The chain joins TRBV6-1 to TRBJ2-2; D not resolved. The CDR3 is made up of 15 amino acids. CDR1 is MNHNS and CDR2 is SASEGT in the germline V gene. V lost 6 bases and J 3 bases, leaving 14 bases between the germline ends. Written as DNA, the CDR3 is TGTGCCAGCAGCCTCCTAGACACCCACACCGGGGAGCTGTTTTTT. Encoded protein: CASSLLDTHTGELFF.

The chain combines TRBV20-1 with TRBJ1-2; weak D call: TRBD1 (6 bases). The CDR3 is made up of 12 amino acids. The V gene's germline CDR1 is DFQATT and CDR2 SNEGSKA (reference sequence). Trimming removed 5 bases from V and 6 bases from J, with 13 bases in between. DNA for the CDR3: TGCAGTGCTTTCCGACAGGCAAATGGCTACACCTTC. Residues: CSAFRQANGYTF.

The V gene is TRBV7-3, the J gene TRBJ2-3; 7 bases line up with TRBD2. V lost 4 bases, J lost 2 bases, and 15 bases stayed unmatched. Germline V gene data show CDR1 as SGHTA and CDR2 as FQGTGA. The CDR3 is made up of 18 amino acids. CDR3 region: CASSSGSGGEDYTDTQYF. The CDR3 bases are TGTGCCAGCAGCTCCGGTTCTGGGGGGGAGGACTACACAGATACGCAGTATTTT.

The gene calls are TRBV20-1 and TRBJ2-3; maybe TRBD1 (5 bases). V lost 2 bases, J lost 4 bases, and 10 bases lay in between. There are 13 residues in the CDR3. Germline-derived CDR1 and CDR2 are DFQATT and SNEGSKA (reference sequence). In DNA form, the CDR3 reads TGCAGTGCTAGACAGGGTTTCGCAGATACGCAGTATTTT. This encodes CSARQGFADTQYF.

This rearrangement joins TRBV5-1 to TRBJ1-1; D possibly corresponds to TRBD1 (6 bases). The ends were cut back, 3 bases at V and 5 bases at J, with 14 bases in the middle. In germline, CDR1 is SGHRS, CDR2 YFSETQ. The CDR3 length is 14 residues. This CDR3 is CASSSGESWTEAFF. Here the CDR3 DNA reads TGCGCCAGCAGCTCAGGGGAGAGTTGGACTGAAGCTTTCTTT.

This clonotype was seen a handful of times. V usage is TRBV15 and J usage is TRBJ2-5; D remains unclear. Germline V gene lookup returns CDR1 LNHNV and CDR2 YYDKDF (reference sequence). The V and J ends lost 0 bases and 1 base respectively, with 6 bases between them. CDR3 length: 14 residues. CDR3 sequence: CATSRDRIQETQYF. The CDR3 DNA sequence: TGTGCCACCAGCAGAGATCGTATCCAAGAGACCCAGTACTTC.

The genes are TRBV5-1 and TRBJ1-1; D is undetermined. The CDR3 has 15 amino acids. V lost 0 bases and J lost 1, with 10 bases in between. CDR1 is SGHRS, CDR2 YFSETQ, per germline. CDR3 coding DNA: TGCGCCAGCAGCTTGGACGGGTGGCGGAACACTGAAGCTTTCTTT. It translates to CASSLDGWRNTEAFF. Supplemented by reference TRBV5-1 and TRBJ1-1, the full variable domain reads KAGVTQTPRYLIKTRGQQVTLSCSPISGHRSVSWYQQTPGQGLQFLFEYFSETQRNKGNFPGRFSGRQFSNSRSEMNVSTLELGDSALYLCASSLDGWRNTEAFFGQGTRLTVV.

This clonotype was observed a handful of times. The chain has TRBV27 and TRBJ1-1, with D perhaps matching TRBD1 (5 bases). V gave up 2 bases and J gave up 3 bases, with 19 bases separating them. This CDR3 comprises 17 residues. Germline V gene lookup returns CDR1 MNHEY and CDR2 SMNVEV (reference sequence). The CDR3 loop is CASSLTGITGLYTEAFF. The CDR3 DNA sequence: TGTGCCAGCAGTTTAACTGGAATTACGGGACTGTACACTGAAGCTTTCTTT.